This passage covers 28 T cell receptor beta chains from one sample sequenced in a study of T cell repertoires in ileal Crohn's disease. Profiled with immunoSEQ multiplex PCR; TCRdb holds only in-frame clones, not every one. The sample consists of about 8,000 clones, about 82% of them appearing once. Time point described: inflamed ileum from the surgical specimen. Material: ileal tissue. These receptors came from an adult with Crohn's disease.

This clone was seen a single time. The rearrangement links TRBV6-4 to TRBJ2-3; possible D gene TRBD2, 6 bases. Germline V gene sequence: CDR1 MRHNA, CDR2 SNTAGT. This CDR3 has 11 residues. Trimming shortened V by 8 bases and J by 6 bases, and 9 bases separated the two germline ends. The CDR3 region has the DNA TGTGCCAGCCGCGGGGTGGATACGCAGTATTTT. Its translation: CASRGVDTQYF.

The CDR3 DNA is TGTGCCAGCTCACCACCGGAGACCCAGTACTTC. It translates to CASSPPETQYF. J is TRBJ2-5 and V is TRBV18; D is unclear. Trimming removed 0 bases from V and 5 bases from J, with 1 base in between. The germline V gene encodes CDR1 KGHSH and CDR2 LQKENI. CDR3 length: 11 residues.

The V call is TRBV5-1, the J call TRBJ2-2; 7 positions match TRBD2. J lost 4 bases, V lost 0 bases, and 9 bases had no gene match. The CDR3 totals 17 residues. The V gene's germline CDR1 is SGHRS and CDR2 YFSETQ. CDR3 protein: CASSLAGGGMGTGELFF. For the CDR3, the DNA is TGCGCCAGCAGCTTGGCCGGCGGGGGTATGGGCACCGGGGAGCTGTTTTTT. Together with reference TRBV5-1 and TRBJ2-2, the CDR3 gives the full variable domain: KAGVTQTPRYLIKTRGQQVTLSCSPISGHRSVSWYQQTPGQGLQFLFEYFSETQRNKGNFPGRFSGRQFSNSRSEMNVSTLELGDSALYLCASSLAGGGMGTGELFFGEGSRLTVL.

This clone was observed once. The chain carries TRBV2 and TRBJ1-5; 7 positions match TRBD1. Unmatched junction bases numbered 3, after V lost 6 bases and J lost 1 base. Germline V gene sequence: CDR1 SNHLY, CDR2 FYNNEI. This CDR3 is built from 14 residues. CDR3 in DNA: TGTGCCAGCAGGGGACAGATAAGCAATCAGCCCCAGCATTTT. Translated: CASRGQISNQPQHF.

This chain uses TRBV27 with TRBJ2-7, with D uncertain. The CDR3 is made up of 14 amino acids. Germline lookup yields CDR1 MNHEY and CDR2 SMNVEV (reference sequence). Trimming took off 5 bases at V and 2 bases at J, with 13 bases between the two ends. CDR3 nucleotide sequence: TGTGCCAGCAGTCCTCAAGTTTTCGCCTACGAGCAGTACTTC. This translates into CASSPQVFAYEQYF.

The chain carries TRBV7-9 and TRBJ2-1; D possibly corresponds to TRBD1 (6 bases). Germline assignment: CDR1 SEHNR and CDR2 FQNEAQ (reference sequence). CDR3 size: 15 residues. V was cut by 5 bases and J by 0 bases, with 11 bases left in between. The CDR3 region is CASSPQGNSYNEQFF. Here the CDR3 DNA reads TGTGCCAGCAGCCCCCAGGGGAACTCCTACAATGAGCAGTTCTTC. Filled out from reference TRBV7-9 and TRBJ2-1, the complete variable domain reads DTGVSQNPRHKITKRGQNVTFRCDPISEHNRLYWYRQTLGQGPEFLTYFQNEAQLEKSRLLSDRFSAERPKGSFSTLEIQRTEQGDSAMYLCASSPQGNSYNEQFFGPGTRLTVL.

There are a few counts of this clone. The rearrangement uses TRBV27 and TRBJ1-1; D possibly corresponds to TRBD1 (5 bases). CDR3 length: 14 residues. The V end was cut by 6 bases, the J end by 1 base, with 12 bases between. CDR1 is MNHEY, CDR2 SMNVEV, per germline (reference sequence). For the CDR3, the DNA is TGTGCCAGCAGCCGGGAGGGGAGGAACACTGAAGCTTTCTTT. It specifies CASSREGRNTEAFF.

This clone was picked up one time. This chain uses TRBV28 with TRBJ2-7; the D gene is possibly TRBD2 (6 bases). Germline CDR1 is MDHEN and CDR2 is SYDVKM. The CDR3 consists of 15 residues. The V gene lost 2 bases and the J gene lost 2 bases, with 13 bases spanning the gap. The CDR3 bases are TGTGCCAGCAGTTTAGGTGGGGGGATCACCTACGAGCAGTACTTC. Protein sequence: CASSLGGGITYEQYF.

The CDR3 bases are TGTGCTAGTGGGCAGGGACTAGCGGGTGACAATGAGCAGTTCTTC. Translated: CASGQGLAGDNEQFF. The chain joins TRBV12-5 to TRBJ2-1; 12 bases line up with TRBD2. This CDR3 is built from 15 residues. V lost 6 bases to trimming and J lost 5 bases; unmatched junction nucleotides: 5. The germline gives CDR1 LGHNT, CDR2 FRNRAP.

This sequence joins TRBV5-6 and TRBJ1-1; a weak D match, TRBD1 (6 bases). The CDR3 contains 15 residues. Trimming removed 4 bases from V and 5 bases from J, with 18 bases in between. CDR1 is SGHDT and CDR2 is YYEEEE in the germline V gene. This CDR3 reads CASSPAGAGGTEAFF. CDR3 sequence (DNA): TGTGCCAGCAGCCCGGCGGGGGCGGGCGGGACTGAAGCTTTCTTT.

The chain is built from TRBV5-5 and TRBJ1-1; tentative D call: TRBD1 (6 bases). There are 16 residues in the CDR3. V dropped 4 bases and J dropped 6 bases, with 22 bases sitting between them. Looked up from germline, CDR1 is SGHKS and CDR2 is YYEKEE (reference sequence). CDR3 sequence reads: CASSPSSWGAPSEAFF. DNA of the CDR3: TGTGCCAGCAGCCCTTCAAGCTGGGGGGCCCCTTCTGAAGCTTTCTTT.

The chain employs TRBV27 and TRBJ2-5, with D unresolved. Between the trimmed V and J ends, which lost 2 bases and 4 bases, there was a span of 11 bases. This CDR3 has 14 amino acids. CDR1 and CDR2 (germline): MNHEY, SMNVEV (reference sequence). In DNA, the CDR3 is TGTGCCAGCAGTTTACTGTCGATCGGAGAGACCCAGTACTTC. The encoded protein is CASSLLSIGETQYF.

V and J are TRBV19 and TRBJ1-1, with D uncertain. Germline V gene data show CDR1 as LNHDA and CDR2 as SQIVND (reference sequence). V lost 3 bases to trimming and J lost 1 base, with 9 bases between them. The CDR3 covers 14 residues. CDR3 coding DNA: TGTGCCAGTAGTATTGGGCAACGGAACACTGAAGCTTTCTTT. Translated: CASSIGQRNTEAFF.

In its sample, this clone was seen once. The rearrangement joins TRBV19 to TRBJ2-5; TRBD1 is a possible D gene (7 bases). Trimming cost V 8 bases and J 2 bases, with 18 bases left between them. CDR1 and CDR2 from the germline V gene are LNHDA and SQIVND (reference sequence). This CDR3 has 15 residues. This CDR3 is CASQGGSMGQETQYF. The CDR3 bases are TGTGCCAGTCAGGGGGGATCGATGGGGCAAGAGACCCAGTACTTC.

This rearrangement joins TRBV5-4 to TRBJ2-2; possible D gene TRBD1, 5 bases. V was shortened by 4 bases and J by 0 bases, with 13 bases between the two germline ends. The CDR3 totals 16 residues. Germline V CDR1 and CDR2: SGHNT, YYREEE (reference sequence). The CDR3 reads CASSLGHRTNTGELFF. The CDR3 coding sequence is TGTGCCAGCAGCCTCGGACACCGCACGAACACCGGGGAGCTGTTTTTT.

CDR3 in DNA: TGTGCCACCAGCAGGGACAGGTCGGGGGCCAACGTCCTGACTTTC. Residues: CATSRDRSGANVLTF. The rearrangement joins TRBV15 to TRBJ2-6; the match to TRBD1 covers 7 bases. The junction had 3 bases not matched to a gene; V was cut back by 3 bases and J by 4 bases. This CDR3 is 15 amino acids long. Germline CDR1 LNHNV, CDR2 YYDKDF (reference sequence).

The genes are TRBV2 and TRBJ2-1; TRBD2 agrees at 7 bases. V dropped 4 bases and J dropped 9; count of bases not matched to a gene: 9. This CDR3 region has 14 residues. Germline lookup yields CDR1 SNHLY and CDR2 FYNNEI. The CDR3 sequence: CASSAASGLFEQFF. In nucleotides, the CDR3 is TGTGCCAGCAGTGCGGCTAGCGGTCTTTTTGAGCAGTTCTTC.

The V gene is TRBV27, the J gene TRBJ1-1; D uncertain. The CDR3 consists of 15 residues. The V end lost 2 bases, the J end lost 0 bases, and 10 bases lay between the germline ends. From germline, CDR1 is MNHEY and CDR2 SMNVEV (reference sequence). This CDR3 is CASSLSGRLNTEAFF. The CDR3 coding sequence is TGTGCCAGCAGTTTAAGTGGCAGATTGAACACTGAAGCTTTCTTT.

V is TRBV7-2 and J is TRBJ1-6; the match to TRBD1 covers 9 bases. The CDR3 is made up of 17 amino acids. J was trimmed by 1 base and V by 5 bases; bases with no gene match: 6. CDR1 and CDR2 (germline): SGHTA, FQGNSA. CDR3 coding DNA: TGTGCCAGCAGCCACGCACAGGGGGCTTCCTATAATTCACCCCTCCACTTT. It yields the protein CASSHAQGASYNSPLHF.

The chain has TRBV15 and TRBJ2-3; TRBD1 agrees at 7 bases. Germline-derived CDR1 and CDR2 are LNHNV and YYDKDF (reference sequence). The CDR3 is 16 residues long. Unmatched junction bases numbered 8, after V lost 0 bases and J lost 5 bases. The CDR3 reads CATSRDVRGNEDTQYF. The CDR3 nucleotides are TGTGCCACCAGCAGAGATGTCAGGGGGAATGAAGATACGCAGTATTTT.

The chain combines TRBV5-1 with TRBJ2-1; the match to TRBD2 covers 9 bases. The CDR3 totals 15 residues. J lost 2 bases, V lost 6 bases, and 6 bases had no gene match. Germline V CDR1 and CDR2: SGHRS, YFSETQ. DNA for the CDR3: TGCGCCAGCAAATTAGCGGGAGAACCCTACAATGAGCAGTTCTTC. Protein: CASKLAGEPYNEQFF.

V is TRBV5-4 and J is TRBJ2-1; the D gene could be TRBD1 or TRBD2 (5 bases each). Germline V CDR1 and CDR2: SGHNT, YYREEE (reference sequence). Trimming removed 3 bases from V and 9 bases from J, with 16 bases in between. This CDR3 contains 14 residues. The CDR3 nucleotides read TGTGCCAGCAGCTGGGACCAGCGACTTGGTGAGCAGTTCTTC. This codes for CASSWDQRLGEQFF.

The V call is TRBV9, the J call TRBJ2-7, with D possibly matching TRBD1 (6 bases). V lost 3 bases, J lost 9 bases, and 10 bases lay in between. Germline loops: CDR1 SGDLS, CDR2 YYNGEE. CDR3 length: 11 amino acids. The chain's CDR3 is CASSAGERQYF. CDR3 nucleotide sequence: TGTGCCAGCAGCGCAGGGGAGAGGCAGTACTTC.

The rearrangement uses TRBV28 and TRBJ2-7; D might be TRBD1 (5 bases). Trimming pared 7 bases from V and 7 bases from J, leaving 14 bases between. Germline CDR1 MDHEN, CDR2 SYDVKM. The CDR3 length is 12 residues. CDR3 DNA sequence: TGTGCCAGCACCATCCCCCAGGGTGAGCAGTACTTC. Translating it yields CASTIPQGEQYF.

This rearrangement joins TRBV5-8 to TRBJ2-5; no reliable D call. This CDR3 is built from 15 residues. CDR1 and CDR2 from the germline V gene are SGHTS and YDEGEE. V lost 1 base to trimming and J lost 5 bases, with 15 bases between them. Here the CDR3 DNA reads TGTGCCAGCAGCTTGATCGCAGACCCCTCGGAGACCCAGTACTTC. Translating gives CASSLIADPSETQYF. Drawing the rest from reference TRBV5-8 and TRBJ2-5, the complete variable domain is EAGVTQSPTHLIKTRGQQATLRCSPISGHTSVYWYQQALGLGLQFLLWYDEGEERNRGNFPPRFSGRQFPNYSSELNVNALELEDSALYLCASSLIADPSETQYFGPGTRLLVL.

This clone has just one count. The sample holds other DNA sequences that translate to the same CDR3. J is TRBJ2-5 and V is TRBV28; D may be TRBD1 or TRBD2 (5 bases each). Germline V gene lookup returns CDR1 MDHEN and CDR2 SYDVKM. The V gene lost 6 bases and the J gene lost 4 bases, with 9 bases spanning the gap. The length of the CDR3 is 12 residues. In nucleotides, the CDR3 is TGTGCCAGCAGGGGACCCGGAGAGACCCAGTACTTC. Translated: CASRGPGETQYF.

The gene calls are TRBV13 and TRBJ2-5, with 9 bases aligning to TRBD2. The V segment lost 3 bases and the J segment 5 bases; nucleotides outside the gene matches: 7. Germline V lookup: CDR1 PRHDT, CDR2 FYEKMQ (reference sequence). There are 15 residues in the CDR3. The CDR3 is CASSFWRGGMETQYF. The CDR3 DNA reads as TGTGCCAGCAGCTTCTGGCGGGGGGGCATGGAGACCCAGTACTTC.

J is TRBJ1-2 and V is TRBV2, with D unresolved. Per germline, CDR1 SNHLY and CDR2 FYNNEI. The V end was cut by 5 bases, the J end by 8 bases, with 21 bases between. This CDR3 has 15 residues. Here the CDR3 reads CASSSLGAGSAGYTF. The DNA for the CDR3 is TGTGCCAGCAGTTCTCTGGGTGCGGGGAGTGCCGGCTACACCTTC.